This T cell receptor beta chain was recorded in a study of blood T cell repertoires in COVID-19. Original processing methods: Amplification with reference gene primers provided the estimates of nucleated cell counts. The protocol was immunoSEQ multiplex PCR, while the TCRdb copy is restricted to in-frame clones and leaves out a portion. V, J and clone size are those of that table, while D and trimming were read from the DNA. The sample holds about 530,000 clones; roughly nine tenths are singletons and the top ten take roughly 8%. CDR1 and CDR2 from the germline V gene are KGHSH and LQKENI. The CDR3 runs 18 residues. V was trimmed by 6 bases and J by 4 bases, leaving 22 bases between them.

V usage is TRBV18 and J usage is TRBJ1-6; possibly TRBD1 for D (5 bases). The sequence was collected from a woman between 45 and 60 years old with COVID-19, enrolled during active disease. The material sequenced was peripheral blood. The CDR3 nucleotides read TGTGCCAGCTCTATATTCCGTCAGGGCGCAGGGTATAATTCACCCCTCCACTTT. Protein product: CASSIFRQGAGYNSPLHF.